The entry that follows covers one TCR beta chain sequence. The source of the sample is a study of T-cell reconstitution after alpha-beta-depleted transplantation in children. A library of TCRbeta sequences, prepared with unique molecular identifiers, was generated. TCRdb re-analysed the PCR reads in MiXCR, keeping a single row per CDR3 protein. The data hold about a million distinct CDR3 sequences, with about 29% observed a single time. The CDR3 contains 15 residues. J lost 5 bases, V lost 3 bases, and 8 bases had no gene match. The germline CDR1 and CDR2 sequences are DFQATT and SNEGSKA (reference sequence).

V usage is TRBV20-1 and J usage is TRBJ2-3; 10 bases align to TRBD2. This receptor was identified in a boy under two years old who had a stem cell transplant for SCID, so the T cells may come from the graft donor. The source material was PBMCs, mostly from graft donor cells, sampled 360 days after TCRalphabeta/CD19-depleted stem cell transplant. Here the CDR3 reads CSARRSGGALDTQYF. The DNA of the CDR3 is TGCAGTGCTAGGAGAAGCGGGGGGGCCTTAGATACGCAGTATTTT.